This T cell receptor (beta chain) was recorded in a study of vaccination and CD4 T cells after COVID-19. Study details: In culture, cells were exposed to overlapping spike peptides from SARS-CoV-2, HCoV-NL63, HCoV-OC43 and HCoV-229E.

Germline V lookup: CDR1 DFQATT, CDR2 SNEGSKA (reference sequence). The ends were cut back, 0 bases at V and 1 base at J, with 7 bases in the middle. The CDR3 extends over 14 amino acids. This clonotype showed up just a few times. Its target is not known. Study outcomes and limitations: Looking at convalescent patients, a median around 83% of reactive clones were present only post-vaccination.

Cultured CD4+ T-cell DNA underwent Oncomine TCR Beta short-read sequencing. Using its own MiXCR run on the PCR reads, TCRdb lists one record per CDR3 protein. The data show about 7,500 distinct CDR3 sequences, roughly two fifths seen once. Treatment specified: approximately nine-day PBMC culture with coronavirus spike peptide pools or control peptides (ViraFEST assay). From the unexposed donor, CD4+ T cells were collected ahead of the COVID-19 pandemic (2011-2018). Contingent on cell availability, unexposed-donor CD4+ T cells were interrogated with SARS-CoV-2 S/N and four cold-coronavirus spikes. This clonotype was obtained from a human donor in good health. Sequenced input: CD4+ T cells from blood, cultured in vitro. The chain employs TRBV20-1 and TRBJ1-5; D not resolved. The CDR3 DNA follows: TGCAGTGCTAGAGACCCAATAAGCAATCAGCCCCAGCATTTT. Protein product: CSARDPISNQPQHF.